This entry features one TCR beta chain sequence. Repertoires were generated with immunoSEQ multiplex PCR, while TCRdb's copy carries only in-frame clones and drops some. The sample lists 2 million to 2.5 million clones, 85% to 95% occurring once. This record comes from a study of shared clonotypes between healthy human individuals. CD45RO negativity and positive selection for CCR7 defined naive CD8 cells, a population that excluded terminally differentiated effector memory CD45RA+ cells. The CDR3 is made up of 13 amino acids. V was trimmed by 5 bases and J by 2 bases, leaving 10 bases between them. Per germline, CDR1 ENHRY and CDR2 SYGVKD.

This rearrangement joins TRBV10-3 to TRBJ2-7; TRBD1 is a possible D gene (6 bases). The sequenced sample was naive CD8+ T cells sorted from blood. The sequence derives from a man aged 18 to 29 in good health. The CDR3 DNA reads TGTGCCATCAGTCTTGACAGGACCTACGAGCAGTACTTC. As protein: CAISLDRTYEQYF.